The clone carrying this T cell receptor beta chain was detected many times. Its specificity is not known. These data originate in a study of T cell clonality in common variable immunodeficiency. Overall study results and limits: Common variable immunodeficiency TCR beta sequences reportedly had fewer deletions and N-nucleotide insertions. Repertoire-complication correlations in CVID were limited by patient heterogeneity.

Sequencing used immunoSEQ multiplex PCR; TCRdb keeps in-frame clones, though not all of them. Captured here are about 19,000 clones, none seen once; the top ten comprise 2.5%. The sequencing sample was made of peripheral blood mononuclear cells. This TCR was recovered from a human donor with common variable immunodeficiency.

The sequenced CDR3 bases are TGTGCCAGCAGCCCTTTGCGGGGGGGCTACGAG. Its translation is CASSPLRGGYE. The full CDR3 sequence reads CASSPLRGGYEQYF. This chain joins TRBV6-2 or TRBV6-3 and TRBJ2-7, with 9 bases matching TRBD2. The sequenced fragment ends 3 residues before the CDR3 boundary, so the rest is inferred from the germline J gene. This CDR3 has 14 residues. From germline, CDR1 is MNHEY and CDR2 SVGEGT. J lost 3 bases, V lost 6 bases, and 6 bases had no gene match.